The rows below give T cell receptor beta chains drawn from one sample of a study of OX40 agonist ivuxolimab in advanced cancers. Produced via immunoSEQ multiplex PCR; TCRdb's table is partial and in-frame only. The top ten hold 30% to 35% of the sample, which has fewer than 25,000 clones, about 88% seen once. The sample consisted of CD4+ or CD8+ T cells sorted from blood, taken in a trial of the OX40 agonist ivuxolimab. The receptors come from an adult with an advanced solid tumor such as melanoma, head and neck, liver or kidney cancer. CDR3s include the opening cysteine and the closing phenylalanine or tryptophan. Each record gives: clone size, J gene, V gene, D gene, CDR3 protein, CDR3 DNA. The D gene is left open where the match is weak. Clone size is shown for a subset of rows, as once, few, many or a class of expanded clone.

-,TRBJ1-1,TRBV27,-,CASSLRLWATEAFF,TGTGCCAGCAGTCTCCGACTTTGGGCCACTGAAGCTTTCTTT
-,TRBJ2-7,TRBV19,-,CASSIQLGAGYEQYF,TGTGCCAGTAGTATTCAGCTGGGGGCCGGCTACGAGCAGTACTTC
once,TRBJ2-1,TRBV19,-,CASSILTFNEQFF,TGTGCCAGTAGTATATTGACTTTCAATGAGCAGTTCTTC
-,TRBJ2-3,TRBV7-9,-,CASSPSGHSGHTQYF,TGTGCCAGCAGCCCCTCAGGACACTCGGGTCATACGCAGTATTTT
-,TRBJ1-1,TRBV6-5,-,CASSNSPRDLLF,TGTGCCAGCAGTAATTCACCTAGGGACCTATTATTT
-,TRBJ2-3,TRBV11-3,TRBD2,CASSLAAGGAGTDTQYF,TGTGCCAGCAGCTTAGCGGCGGGGGGCGCGGGAACAGATACGCAGTATTTT
-,TRBJ1-1,TRBV19,TRBD1,CASRDRRGQGSTEAFF,TGTGCCAGTAGGGACCGTCGGGGACAGGGGTCCACTGAAGCTTTCTTT
-,TRBJ1-2,TRBV18,-,CASSPPAGSNYGYTF,TGTGCCAGCTCACCACCAGCCGGGTCTAACTATGGCTACACCTTC
-,TRBJ2-3,TRBV5-1,TRBD2,CASSLGTSGSSDTQYF,TGCGCCAGCAGCCTGGGGACTAGCGGGAGTTCAGATACGCAGTATTTT
once,TRBJ1-5,TRBV7-2,-,CASSLSQGYSNQPQHF,TGTGCCAGCAGCCTAAGCCAGGGTTATAGCAATCAGCCCCAGCATTTT
-,TRBJ2-7,TRBV4-2,-,CASSQYPGEQYEQYF,TGTGCCAGCAGCCAATATCCTGGCGAGCAATACGAGCAGTACTTC
once,TRBJ1-4,TRBV7-9,TRBD1,CASGGTANEKLFF,TGTGCCAGCGGTGGGACAGCAAATGAAAAACTGTTTTTT
-,TRBJ2-1,TRBV10-1,-,CASSDRDSSSYNEQFF,TGCGCCAGCAGTGATCGGGACTCGAGCTCCTACAATGAGCAGTTCTTC
once,TRBJ2-3,TRBV10-2,TRBD1,CASSVTGSSTDTQYF,TGCGCCAGCAGTGTGACAGGGTCTAGCACAGATACGCAGTATTTT
few,TRBJ1-5,TRBV6-1,-,CASSESSRDSNQPQHF,TGTGCCAGCAGTGAATCGTCCCGGGACAGCAATCAGCCCCAGCATTTT
-,TRBJ2-7,TRBV11-3,TRBD2,CASSSGLTDYEQYF,TGTGCCAGCAGCTCGGGACTAACGGACTACGAGCAGTACTTC
-,TRBJ2-1,TRBV18,TRBD2,CASRVKSGSGNEQFF,TGTGCCAGCCGGGTGAAAAGCGGGAGTGGCAATGAGCAGTTCTTC
-,TRBJ2-1,TRBV5-1,-,CASSADRFGNEQFF,TGCGCCAGCAGTGCAGACAGGTTCGGCAATGAGCAGTTCTTC
-,TRBJ2-7,TRBV9,TRBD2,CASSVWASGSKALDEQYF,TGTGCCAGCAGCGTTTGGGCTAGCGGGAGTAAGGCGCTAGACGAGCAGTACTTC
-,TRBJ2-1,TRBV6-1,-,CASSEPTGTSYNEQFF,TGTGCCAGCAGTGAACCTACAGGGACCTCCTACAATGAGCAGTTCTTC
-,TRBJ2-1,TRBV29-1,TRBD2,CSATGLGYNEQFF,TGCAGCGCAACGGGACTAGGCTACAATGAGCAGTTCTTC
-,TRBJ2-7,TRBV29-1,-,CSVDLGNPYEQYF,TGCAGCGTTGATCTCGGAAACCCCTACGAGCAGTACTTC
-,TRBJ2-1,TRBV7-8,-,CASVSPSVPRHEQFF,TGTGCCAGCGTTTCACCCTCGGTTCCCCGGCATGAGCAGTTCTTC
-,TRBJ1-2,TRBV2,-,CASTPGPPGNYGDTF,TGTGCCAGCACCCCCGGGCCCCCCGGCAACTATGGCGACACCTTC
-,TRBJ2-1,TRBV7-6,-,CASSLRGLTWDEQFF,TGTGCCAGCAGCTTACGCGGACTGACGTGGGATGAGCAGTTCTTC
-,TRBJ2-7,TRBV6-1,TRBD2,CASRYGTGGYEQYF,TGTGCCAGCAGATACGGCACGGGGGGCTACGAGCAGTACTTC
-,TRBJ2-5,TRBV9,-,CASSVDKLGRDSSETQYF,TGTGCCAGCAGCGTAGATAAGCTGGGGCGGGACAGTTCTGAGACCCAGTACTTC
-,TRBJ2-7,TRBV5-4,-,CASSFVLAAGEQYF,TGTGCCAGCAGCTTCGTTCTAGCAGCGGGCGAGCAGTACTTC
-,TRBJ2-1,TRBV7-8,TRBD2,CASSARLAGDNEQFF,TGTGCCAGCAGCGCCCGACTAGCAGGCGACAATGAGCAGTTCTTC
-,TRBJ2-2,TRBV7-9,TRBD2,CASSFPPSSSGRFTGELFF,TGTGCCAGCAGCTTCCCCCCTTCCTCTAGCGGGAGATTCACCGGGGAGCTGTTTTTT
-,TRBJ2-1,TRBV6-5,TRBD2,CASSYVGLAGDEQFF,TGTGCCAGCAGTTACGTGGGACTAGCGGGAGATGAGCAGTTCTTC
-,TRBJ2-3,TRBV10-3,TRBD2,CAISEGGLAGGSDTQYF,TGTGCCATCAGTGAGGGGGGACTAGCGGGAGGCTCAGATACGCAGTATTTT
-,TRBJ2-7,TRBV7-9,TRBD1,CASSLEGGPFYEQYF,TGTGCCAGCAGCTTAGAAGGGGGCCCTTTCTACGAGCAGTACTTC
-,TRBJ2-1,TRBV27,TRBD2,CASDASGRGAYNEQFF,TGTGCCAGCGATGCTAGCGGGAGGGGGGCATACAATGAGCAGTTCTTC
-,TRBJ2-2,TRBV10-3,TRBD2,CAISEPGTSGMGNTGELFF,TGTGCCATCAGTGAGCCCGGGACTAGCGGGATGGGTAACACCGGGGAGCTGTTTTTT
once,TRBJ2-5,TRBV15,TRBD2,CATSTGLAGQETQYF,TGTGCCACCAGCACCGGACTAGCGGGGCAAGAGACCCAGTACTTC
-,TRBJ2-7,TRBV2,TRBD2,CASRGLAGGHEQYF,TGTGCCAGCAGAGGACTAGCGGGAGGCCACGAGCAGTACTTC
once,TRBJ1-4,TRBV15,-,CATSQPSGANEKLFF,TGTGCCACCAGCCAACCCTCAGGGGCTAATGAAAAACTGTTTTTT
-,TRBJ1-6,TRBV7-2,-,CASSPVGDMPYNSPLHF,TGTGCCAGCAGCCCGGTCGGGGATATGCCCTATAATTCACCCCTCCACTTT
few,TRBJ2-3,TRBV6-5,-,CASSYSGGGPDDTQYF,TGTGCCAGCAGTTACTCGGGGGGAGGCCCGGATGATACGCAGTATTTT
-,TRBJ2-7,TRBV21-1,-,CASSKVGRGTGGYEQYF,-
-,TRBJ2-3,TRBV9,-,CASSVASSSTDTQYF,TGTGCCAGCAGCGTAGCCTCATCGAGCACAGATACGCAGTATTTT
medium-sized,TRBJ1-1,TRBV29-1,-,CSVENPQGAGTEAFF,TGCAGCGTTGAGAATCCACAGGGTGCAGGCACTGAAGCTTTCTTT
-,TRBJ2-1,TRBV9,TRBD2,CASSVEGSGMGNEQFF,TGTGCCAGCAGCGTAGAAGGTAGCGGGATGGGGAATGAGCAGTTCTTC
-,TRBJ2-1,TRBV9,-,CASSGGNEQFF,TGTGCCAGCAGCGGGGGCAATGAGCAGTTCTTC
-,TRBJ2-5,TRBV7-8,TRBD1,CASSRLPTGIEETQYF,TGTGCCAGCAGCCGCTTACCGACAGGGATTGAAGAGACCCAGTACTTC
-,TRBJ2-4,TRBV5-6,TRBD1,CASSHPTGVAKNIQYF,TGTGCCAGCAGCCACCCGACAGGGGTGGCCAAAAACATTCAGTACTTC
-,TRBJ2-1,TRBV11-3,TRBD2,CASSPRASGRAAGNEQFF,TGTGCCAGCAGCCCCCGGGCTAGCGGGAGGGCAGCTGGGAATGAGCAGTTCTTC
-,TRBJ2-7,TRBV7-2,TRBD1,CASSLDQGAYDEQYF,TGTGCCAGCAGCTTAGACCAGGGGGCGTATGACGAGCAGTACTTC